Following are 5 T cell receptor beta chains from one sample sequenced in a study of T cells in Graves' hyperthyroidism and ophthalmopathy. RNA transcripts yielded amplified TCR beta CDR3 regions. Researchers ran a first-round RT-PCR on the TCR CDR3 using the HTBI primer set. TCRdb called the multiplex PCR reads again in MiXCR, with one record for every CDR3 protein. The data contain fewer than 350,000 distinct CDR3 sequences, roughly a fifth of them singletons. Material: blood. These receptors came from a woman aged 45-65 years with Graves' hyperthyroidism.

This clonotype occurred a few times. The V gene is TRBV4-1, the J gene TRBJ2-1; 9 bases are a match to TRBD2. Per the germline V gene, CDR1 is MGHRA and CDR2 is YSYEKL. The V and J ends lost 4 bases and 4 bases, in that order; junction bases with no gene match: 5. The CDR3 extends over 15 amino acids. The CDR3 here is CASSLSGGVYNEQFF. In DNA form, the CDR3 reads TGCGCCAGCAGCCTTAGCGGGGGAGTTTACAATGAGCAGTTCTTC.

This clonotype was recorded only once. A much larger clone lies a single base off, so this may be a read error. The chain carries TRBV12-3 or TRBV12-4 and TRBJ1-3; 9 positions match TRBD1. This CDR3 comprises 16 residues. CDR3 DNA: TGTGCCGGCAGTTTTGGGACAGGGAGTTCTGGAAACACCATATATTTT. This sequence encodes CAGSFGTGSSGNTIYF.

The chain has TRBV20-1 and TRBJ1-1, with 8 positions matching TRBD1. Per germline, CDR1 DFQATT and CDR2 SNEGSKA (reference sequence). This CDR3 contains 15 residues. The V segment lost 4 bases and the J segment 1 base; nucleotides outside the gene matches: 8. The CDR3 DNA reads TGCAGTGCTAAAGATCCAGGGGGCGCGAACACTGAAGCTTTCTTT. As protein: CSAKDPGGANTEAFF.

This clonotype has at least ten counts. This chain connects TRBV28 to TRBJ2-4; D not resolved. V dropped 6 bases and J dropped 0 bases, with 6 bases sitting between them. Germline V gives CDR1 MDHEN, CDR2 SYDVKM. There are 13 residues in the CDR3. CDR3 region: CASRWLAKNIQYF. As DNA, the CDR3 is TGTGCCAGCAGATGGCTAGCCAAAAACATTCAGTACTTC.

This clonotype occurred many times. The gene calls are TRBV2 and TRBJ1-1; a possible D gene is TRBD1 (5 bases). The CDR3 has 14 residues. Per germline, CDR1 SNHLY and CDR2 FYNNEI. Deletions cut 4 bases from V and 4 bases from J, with 13 bases between. CDR3 residues: CASSVRTFGTEAFF. CDR3 coding DNA: TGTGCCAGCAGTGTCCGGACATTTGGCACTGAAGCTTTCTTT. The variable domain in full, with the rest retrieved from reference TRBV2 and TRBJ1-1, is EPEVTQTPSHQVTQMGQEVILRCVPISNHLYFYWYRQILGQKVEFLVSFYNNEISEKSEIFDDQFSVERPDGSNFTLKIRSTKLEDSAMYFCASSVRTFGTEAFFGQGTRLTVV.